Shown below are 18 T cell receptor beta chains from a single sample sequenced in a study of blood T cell repertoires in COVID-19. Sequencing used immunoSEQ multiplex PCR; TCRdb keeps in-frame clones, though not all of them. The data contain 90,000 to 110,000 clones, around 81% of them singletons. Sequencing was performed on peripheral blood. The source of these receptors is a human donor in a cohort sampled during active or convalescent COVID-19.

V usage is TRBV29-1 and J usage is TRBJ2-1; TRBD2 agrees at 9 bases. V was pared by 7 bases and J by 7 bases, with 5 bases of the junction left unmatched. Germline assignment: CDR1 SQVTM and CDR2 ANQGSEA. The CDR3 loop spans 12 amino acids. In DNA, the CDR3 is TGCAGCGCCGGGACTAGCTCAAATGAGCAGTTCTTC. It specifies CSAGTSSNEQFF.

This rearrangement joins TRBV7-9 to TRBJ2-1; D may be TRBD2 (5 bases). V lost 4 bases, J lost 15 bases, and 25 bases lay in between. The CDR3 is 15 residues long. From germline, CDR1 is SEHNR and CDR2 FQNEAQ (reference sequence). The CDR3, as DNA: TGTGCCAGCAGCTCGACATTGGAGGTAACCCTAACCACGTTCTTC. Translated: CASSSTLEVTLTTFF. The full variable domain, with the rest looked up from reference TRBV7-9 and TRBJ2-1, is DTGVSQNPRHKITKRGQNVTFRCDPISEHNRLYWYRQTLGQGPEFLTYFQNEAQLEKSRLLSDRFSAERPKGSFSTLEIQRTEQGDSAMYLCASSSTLEVTLTTFFGPGTRLTVL.

The chain recombines TRBV4-1 with TRBJ2-1, with 16 bases identical to TRBD2. The CDR3 is 18 amino acids. Trimming took 1 base from V and 6 from J; bases not matched to a gene: 6. Germline CDR1 MGHRA, CDR2 YSYEKL. CDR3: CASSQVGLAGGRVNEQFF. DNA of the CDR3: TGCGCCAGCAGCCAAGTGGGACTAGCGGGGGGGAGGGTCAATGAGCAGTTCTTC.

A single count supports this clone. This chain links TRBV7-6 with TRBJ1-2; 7 bases agree with TRBD1. The J segment lost 2 bases and the V segment lost 0 bases, leaving 3 bases of the junction unmatched. Germline V gene sequence: CDR1 SGHVS, CDR2 FNYEAQ. The CDR3 consists of 15 residues. CDR3 in amino acids: CASSLAPGGNYGYTF. The CDR3 nucleotides are TGTGCCAGCAGCTTAGCTCCAGGGGGAAACTATGGCTACACCTTC.

The CDR3 nucleotides are TGTGCCAGCAGCCCCGTTAGATGGAGGAATGAGCAGTTCTTC. Its translation is CASSPVRWRNEQFF. V gene TRBV27 combines with J gene TRBJ2-1; perhaps TRBD2 as D (5 bases). The CDR3 has 14 residues. V lost 6 bases and J lost 7, with 16 bases in between. Germline V gene lookup returns CDR1 MNHEY and CDR2 SMNVEV (reference sequence).

V usage is TRBV7-9 and J usage is TRBJ2-7; tentatively, D is TRBD2 (6 bases). Germline V CDR1 and CDR2: SEHNR, FQNEAQ (reference sequence). V shed 1 base and J shed 6 bases, with 19 bases lying between them. The CDR3 loop spans 16 amino acids. This CDR3 is CASSLGRVSPPGEQYF. The CDR3, as DNA: TGTGCCAGCAGCTTAGGGAGGGTTAGTCCACCTGGCGAGCAGTACTTC.

This clone was observed a few times. The chain employs TRBV4-1 and TRBJ2-7, with 8 bases fitting TRBD2. The J segment lost 0 bases and the V segment lost 1 base, leaving 5 bases of the junction unmatched. This CDR3 spans 16 amino acids. Germline CDR1 and CDR2: MGHRA and YSYEKL. This chain's CDR3 is CASSQGGGTSSYEQYF. CDR3 nucleotides: TGCGCCAGCAGCCAAGGAGGGGGGACTAGCTCCTACGAGCAGTACTTC.

This chain joins TRBV27 and TRBJ2-6; D is uncertain. V lost 1 base to trimming and J lost 0 bases, with 10 bases between them. CDR3 length: 17 residues. CDR1 is MNHEY, CDR2 SMNVEV, per germline (reference sequence). The CDR3 sequence is CASSLLFSLSGANVLTF. Written as DNA, the CDR3 is TGTGCCAGCAGTTTATTGTTTTCCCTCTCTGGGGCCAACGTCCTGACTTTC.

The rearrangement uses TRBV19 and TRBJ1-5, with a possible D match to TRBD1 (5 bases). V lost 9 bases to trimming and J lost 5 bases, with 17 bases between them. Germline V gene sequence: CDR1 LNHDA, CDR2 SQIVND (reference sequence). The CDR3 is 14 amino acids. The CDR3 nucleotides read TGTGCCAGCCGGAGGGCGGGAGGGGATCAGCCCCAGCATTTT. It encodes CASRRAGGDQPQHF. The variable domain in full, with the rest retrieved from reference TRBV19 and TRBJ1-5, is DGGITQSPKYLFRKEGQNVTLSCEQNLNHDAMYWYRQDPGQGLRLIYYSQIVNDFQKGDIAEGYSVSREKKESFPLTVTSAQKNPTAFYLCASRRAGGDQPQHFGDGTRLSIL.

The chain has TRBV3-1 (or the pseudogene TRBV3-2) and TRBJ2-2; 8 bases are a match to TRBD1. The CDR3 spans 16 residues. Germline CDR1 and CDR2: LGHDT and YNNKEL (reference sequence). The V segment lost 5 bases and the J segment 4 bases; nucleotides outside the gene matches: 9. The DNA for the CDR3 is TGTGCCAGCAGCAAGACAGGGGCCAGAAGCACCGGGGAGCTGTTTTTT. It specifies CASSKTGARSTGELFF.

The gene calls are TRBV28 and TRBJ1-6; 10 nucleotides match TRBD1. The V and J ends lost 6 bases and 6 bases, in that order; junction bases with no gene match: 5. Germline CDR1 is MDHEN and CDR2 is SYDVKM. The CDR3 has 15 amino acids. CDR3 nucleotides: TGTGCCAGCAGGACTAGGACAGGGGGTAATTCACCCCTCCACTTT. Translation gives CASRTRTGGNSPLHF.

On this clone itself: One end of the junction does not line up with germline, which may come from a read error. V and J are TRBV7-6 and TRBJ2-7, with 9 bases aligning to TRBD1. CDR3 length: 15 residues. Germline V CDR1 and CDR2: SGHVS, FNYEAQ. This CDR3 reads CASSATGTGSSEQYF. DNA of the CDR3: TGTGCCAGCAGCGCGACCGGGACAGGGTCCTCCGAGCAGTACTTC. The full variable domain, its missing parts supplied by reference TRBV7-6 and TRBJ2-7, is GAGVSQSPRYKVTKRGQDVALRCDPISGHVSLYWYRQALGQGPEFLTYFNYEAQQDKSGLPNDRFSAERPEGSISTLTIQRTEQRDSAMYRCASSATGTGSSEQYFGPGTRLTVT.

V is TRBV5-3 and J is TRBJ1-1; a possible D gene is TRBD1 (5 bases). TRBV5-3 is an ORF, and what it does is uncertain. V lost 2 bases and J lost 4, with 15 bases in between. The length of the CDR3 is 15 residues. The CDR3 DNA sequence: TGTGCCAGAAGCTTCAAAGTGCAAGGGGCCACTGAAGCTTTCTTT. As protein: CARSFKVQGATEAFF.

This chain uses TRBV19 with TRBJ2-6, with D perhaps matching TRBD2 (7 bases). Germline CDR1 and CDR2: LNHDA and SQIVND (reference sequence). V lost 3 bases and J 0 bases, leaving 12 bases between the germline ends. The CDR3 runs 17 residues. The CDR3 is CASSMGRGGSGANVLTF. CDR3 sequence (DNA): TGTGCCAGTAGTATGGGAAGGGGGGGCTCTGGGGCCAACGTCCTGACTTTC.

The chain is built from TRBV30 and TRBJ2-7, with a tentative D call TRBD1 (6 bases). This CDR3 has 11 amino acids. Germline-derived CDR1 and CDR2 are GTSNPN and SVGIG (reference sequence). V shed 2 bases and J shed 9 bases, with 11 bases lying between them. The CDR3 is CAWSSRGGQYF. CDR3 sequence (DNA): TGTGCCTGGAGTTCCCGAGGGGGGCAGTACTTC.

As DNA, the CDR3 is TGTGCTAGCCGGGAGAACCCTAACTATGGCTACACCTTC. This translates into CASRENPNYGYTF. The chain couples TRBV19 to TRBJ1-2, with D hard to call. The V gene's germline CDR1 is LNHDA and CDR2 SQIVND (reference sequence). The CDR3 spans 13 residues.

J is TRBJ2-5 and V is TRBV25-1; 8 bases match TRBD2. The trim removed 2 bases at V and 1 base at J, leaving 9 bases unmatched. Germline V gives CDR1 MGHDK, CDR2 SYGVNS. This CDR3 contains 17 residues. The CDR3 DNA follows: TGTGCCAGCAGTGAAAGCTTTGGCGGGGGGATCCAAGAGACCCAGTACTTC. As protein: CASSESFGGGIQETQYF.

The V and J genes are TRBV19 and TRBJ2-2; possibly TRBD1 for D (6 bases). CDR1 is LNHDA, CDR2 SQIVND, per germline (reference sequence). This CDR3 is 15 amino acids long. Trimming took off 6 bases at V and 1 base at J, with 12 bases between the two ends. The CDR3 DNA reads TGTGCCAGTAGCACCGGACAGATGAACACCGGGGAGCTGTTTTTT. It encodes CASSTGQMNTGELFF.